The 23 T cell receptor beta chains given below trace back to one sample, sequenced in a study of identical twins. TCRdb reprocessed the 5' RACE reads with MiXCR, giving one entry per CDR3 protein. The table lists 1,800,000 or so distinct CDR3 sequences, around a third of them singletons, with 0.27% in the top ten. Sequencing was performed on cord blood. These receptors were obtained from a newborn girl in good health.

In its sample, this clonotype was seen a few times. The J gene is TRBJ2-1, the V gene TRBV12-3 or TRBV12-4, with 8 bases matching TRBD1. The CDR3 contains 12 residues. Trimming cost V 4 bases and J 9 bases; bases outside gene matches: 2. CDR3 sequence reads: CASSSTGGEQFF. In DNA form, the CDR3 reads TGTGCCAGCAGTTCTACAGGGGGTGAGCAGTTCTTC.

This chain joins TRBV5-1 and TRBJ2-1; the match to TRBD2 covers 8 bases. The junction had 10 bases not matched to a gene; V was cut back by 1 base and J by 10 bases. Germline CDR1 reads SGHRS; CDR2 reads YFSETQ. This CDR3 has 15 residues. Here the CDR3 reads CASSLSSGGAGEQFF. CDR3 bases: TGCGCCAGCAGCTTGTCTTCCGGGGGGGCCGGGGAGCAGTTCTTC.

In its sample, this clonotype was seen many times. The CDR3 loop is CSALSVSSTDTQYF. The CDR3 DNA is TGCAGTGCTCTTAGCGTATCTAGCACAGATACGCAGTATTTT. The chain links TRBV20-1 to TRBJ2-3; tentative D call: TRBD2 (5 bases). CDR3 length: 14 amino acids. Germline V gives CDR1 DFQATT, CDR2 SNEGSKA (reference sequence). V lost 5 bases to trimming and J lost 0 bases, with 12 bases between them.

This clonotype occurred a few times. The junction departs from germline at one end; a sequencing error may be responsible. The gene calls are TRBV20-1 and TRBJ2-1; tentative D call: TRBD1 (5 bases). CDR3 size: 14 residues. Germline CDR1 is DFQATT and CDR2 is SNEGSKA (reference sequence). The CDR3 sequence: CSAKGPSSYNEQFF. The CDR3 nucleotides are TGCAGCGCTAAGGGGCCTTCCTCCTACAATGAGCAGTTCTTC.

To note about this clonotype: One end of the junction does not line up with germline, which may come from a read error. The V and J genes are TRBV28 and TRBJ1-5; a weak D match, TRBD1 (5 bases). Germline lookup yields CDR1 MDHEN and CDR2 SYDVKM. The CDR3 consists of 16 residues. CDR3 coding DNA: TGTACCAGCAGTTCGGGACTGCCCCATAGCAATCAGCCCCAGCATTTT. Encoded protein: CTSSSGLPHSNQPQHF.

This sequence joins TRBV11-1 and TRBJ1-4, with a weak D call TRBD1 (5 bases). V lost 5 bases to trimming and J lost 8 bases, with 12 bases between them. In germline, CDR1 is SGHAT, CDR2 FQDESV (reference sequence). This CDR3 has 13 residues. The CDR3 DNA is TGTGCCAGCAGCCGACAGAGGAGCGAAAAACTGTTTTTT. Translated, it gives CASSRQRSEKLFF.

This chain joins TRBV6-5 and TRBJ1-2; D is possibly TRBD1 (6 bases). This CDR3 is 14 amino acids long. Germline V gene data show CDR1 as MNHEY and CDR2 as SVGAGI. Trimming cost V 6 bases and J 4 bases, with 15 bases left between them. CDR3 coding DNA: TGTGCCAGCAGCCTACAGAGGGGGGTCTATGGCTACACCTTC. It is translated as CASSLQRGVYGYTF.

This clonotype showed up just a few times. This chain joins TRBV4-2 and TRBJ2-5; 7 positions agree with TRBD2. Unmatched junction bases numbered 15, after V lost 0 bases and J lost 11 bases. The CDR3 is 16 amino acids. CDR1 and CDR2 from the germline V gene are LGHNA and YNFKEQ. Here the CDR3 DNA reads TGTGCCAGCAGCCAAGATCGGGCTAGCGGTTACAATGAGCAGTACTTC. It is translated as CASSQDRASGYNEQYF.

The rearrangement uses TRBV20-1 and TRBJ2-7; 9 bases align to TRBD1. J lost 4 bases, V lost 6 bases, and 10 bases had no gene match. The CDR3 is 14 amino acids. Germline CDR1 is DFQATT and CDR2 is SNEGSKA (reference sequence). CDR3 nucleotides: TGCAGTGCGGACAGGGGCTACGGGTCTTACGAGCAGTACTTC. Its translation is CSADRGYGSYEQYF.

This clonotype was observed many times. V is TRBV28 and J is TRBJ2-1, with D uncertain. The V end was cut by 4 bases, the J end by 5 bases, with 18 bases between. The germline CDR1 and CDR2 sequences are MDHEN and SYDVKM. The CDR3 has 16 residues. Here the CDR3 DNA reads TGTGCCAGCAGTTCACCCCAACCCCTCAGAGACAATGAGCAGTTCTTC. The encoded protein is CASSSPQPLRDNEQFF. Looking up the rest from reference TRBV28 and TRBJ2-1 gives the full variable domain: DVKVTQSSRYLVKRTGEKVFLECVQDMDHENMFWYRQDPGLGLRLIYFSYDVKMKEKGDIPEGYSVSREKKERFSLILESASTNQTSMYLCASSSPQPLRDNEQFFGPGTRLTVL.

With respect to this clonotype: Possible read error: a much larger clone is one base away. This chain links TRBV20-1 with TRBJ2-3; D call uncertain. CDR3 length: 13 amino acids. The germline CDR1 and CDR2 sequences are DFQATT and SNEGSKA (reference sequence). This CDR3 reads CSASWNRADAQYF. The DNA of the CDR3 is TGCAGTGCTAGCTGGAATAGGGCAGATGCGCAGTATTTT.

The sample holds a few counts of this clonotype. This chain links TRBV25-1 with TRBJ2-5, with D unclear. The CDR3 is made up of 15 amino acids. Looked up from germline, CDR1 is MGHDK and CDR2 is SYGVNS. V was trimmed by 3 bases and J by 0 bases, leaving 11 bases between them. As DNA, the CDR3 is TGTGCCAGCAGTGAGGGGTGGGTGTACCAAGAGACCCAGTACTTC. Protein product: CASSEGWVYQETQYF.

This clonotype was detected once. The chain couples TRBV5-1 to TRBJ2-5; no firm D call. Trimming removed 7 bases from V and 0 bases from J, with 1 base in between. The CDR3 is made up of 10 amino acids. From germline, CDR1 is SGHRS and CDR2 YFSETQ. The CDR3 coding sequence is TGCGCCAGCTACCAAGAGACCCAGTACTTC. Its protein is CASYQETQYF.

V gene TRBV20-1 combines with J gene TRBJ2-1, with 8 nucleotides matching TRBD2. The J call is doubtful: the DNA matches TRBJ2-7 better. The CDR3 consists of 14 residues. CDR1 is DFQATT, CDR2 SNEGSKA, per germline (reference sequence). The DNA of the CDR3 is TGCAGTGCAGACGGGGGGGCCGTGTTGAATGAGCAGTACTTC. This encodes CSADGGAVLNEQYF.

This clonotype appeared a few times. V is TRBV12-3 or TRBV12-4 and J is TRBJ2-7; the D is unclear. Trimming pared 1 base from V and 9 bases from J, leaving 7 bases between. The CDR3 runs to 11 residues. CDR3 sequence: CASSLGEAQYF. Here the CDR3 DNA reads TGTGCCAGCAGTTTAGGGGAAGCGCAGTACTTC.

This sequence joins TRBV20-1 and TRBJ1-3, with a tentative D call TRBD1 (6 bases). The ends were cut back, 1 base at V and 2 bases at J, with 12 bases in the middle. The germline CDR1 and CDR2 sequences are DFQATT and SNEGSKA (reference sequence). CDR3 length equals 15 residues. The CDR3 nucleotides read TGCAGTGCTAGAGGATCGCCAGGGGCTGGAAACACCATATATTTT. Residues: CSARGSPGAGNTIYF.

The rearrangement links TRBV20-1 to TRBJ2-1, with 9 bases fitting TRBD2. The J call may be incorrect, as the DNA end agrees better with TRBJ2-7. Germline V CDR1 and CDR2: DFQATT, SNEGSKA (reference sequence). The CDR3 length is 16 residues. The chain's CDR3 is CSASGLAGNSYNEQYF. For the CDR3, the DNA is TGCAGTGCTAGCGGGCTAGCGGGAAATTCCTACAATGAGCAGTACTTC.

The genes are TRBV28 and TRBJ2-3; tentative D call: TRBD2 (6 bases). CDR3 size: 14 residues. The V end was cut by 6 bases, the J end by 3 bases, with 13 bases between. CDR1 and CDR2 from the germline V gene are MDHEN and SYDVKM. The CDR3 coding sequence is TGTGCCAGCAGCCGGGACTTTAGGACAGATACGCAGTATTTT. Translation gives CASSRDFRTDTQYF.

This clonotype has only a few counts. The V gene is TRBV3-1, the J gene TRBJ2-7; TRBD2 matches at 7 bases. The CDR3 extends over 15 amino acids. V lost 4 bases, J lost 5 bases, and 11 bases stayed unmatched. The germline V gene has CDR1 LGHDT and CDR2 YNNKEL (reference sequence). The CDR3 DNA sequence: TGTGCCAGCAGCCCTAGACTAGCCGTCCCGCACGAGCAGTACTTC. It translates to CASSPRLAVPHEQYF.

This chain connects TRBV3-1 to TRBJ2-1, with 14 bases that match TRBD2. This CDR3 comprises 15 residues. CDR1 and CDR2 (germline): LGHDT, YNNKEL (reference sequence). After removal of 6 bases from V and 8 bases from J, the junction contained 6 bases not matched to a gene. The CDR3 region is CASSLRTSGRYEQFF. The CDR3 bases are TGTGCCAGCAGTTTGAGGACTAGCGGGAGGTATGAGCAGTTCTTC.

The chain carries TRBV5-1 and TRBJ2-7, with D uncertain. V lost 3 bases, J lost 3 bases, and 10 bases lay in between. Per the germline V gene, CDR1 is SGHRS and CDR2 is YFSETQ. The CDR3 covers 13 residues. The CDR3 sequence: CASSYRQDYEQYF. The DNA for the CDR3 is TGCGCCAGCAGCTATAGGCAGGACTACGAGCAGTACTTC.

With respect to this clonotype: Lacking the conserved final phenylalanine or tryptophan, this CDR3 likely reflects a read error. The V gene is TRBV6-2 or TRBV6-3, the J gene TRBJ2-1, with TRBD2 as a possible D gene (5 bases). The CDR3 length is 15 residues. From germline, CDR1 is MNHEY and CDR2 SVGEGT. V lost 0 bases to trimming and J lost 3 bases, with 9 bases between them. Here the CDR3 reads CASSYSRGIYNEQFL. The CDR3 nucleotides read TGTGCCAGCAGTTACTCACGGGGAATCTACAATGAGCAGTTCTTA.

This clonotype was detected a few times. The chain recombines TRBV6-6 with TRBJ2-1; 10 nucleotides agree with TRBD2. Trimming at V came to 4 bases and at J to 4 bases, leaving 7 bases not matched to a gene. Germline V gene sequence: CDR1 MNHNY, CDR2 SVGAGI (reference sequence). This CDR3 contains 16 residues. In nucleotides, the CDR3 is TGTGCCAGCAGTTCCGCTAGCGGGGGACTATACAATGAGCAGTTCTTC. The encoded protein is CASSSASGGLYNEQFF.